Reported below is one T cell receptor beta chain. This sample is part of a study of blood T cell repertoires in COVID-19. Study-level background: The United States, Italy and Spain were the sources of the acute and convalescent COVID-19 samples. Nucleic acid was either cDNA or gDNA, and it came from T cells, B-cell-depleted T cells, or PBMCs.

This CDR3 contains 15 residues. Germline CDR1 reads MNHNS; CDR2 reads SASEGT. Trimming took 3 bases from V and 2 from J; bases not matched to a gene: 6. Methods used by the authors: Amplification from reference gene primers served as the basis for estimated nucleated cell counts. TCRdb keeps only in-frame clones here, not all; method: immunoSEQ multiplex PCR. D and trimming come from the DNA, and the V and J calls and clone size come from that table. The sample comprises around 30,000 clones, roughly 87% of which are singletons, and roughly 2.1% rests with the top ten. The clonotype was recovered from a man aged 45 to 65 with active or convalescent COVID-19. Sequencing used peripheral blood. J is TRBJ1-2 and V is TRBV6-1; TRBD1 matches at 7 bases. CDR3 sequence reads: CASSDRDRWNYGYTF. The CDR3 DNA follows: TGTGCCAGCAGTGACCGGGACAGATGGAACTATGGCTACACCTTC.